One T cell receptor (beta chain) is described in this entry. Its antigen is unknown. These data are taken from a study of OX40 agonist ivuxolimab in advanced cancers. Study background: An agonistic anti-OX40 (CD134) antibody, ivuxolimab, was used to treat the patients.

Study outcomes and limitations: Partial responders dosed at 0.1-3.0 mg/kg displayed clonal expansion ranking among the lowest.

Libraries were prepared by immunoSEQ multiplex PCR; TCRdb keeps only in-frame clonotypes and omits some of them. The table has under 110,000 clones, approximately 90% seen once. The CDR3 is 15 residues long. Germline V gene sequence: CDR1 LGHNA, CDR2 YSLEER. Losses at the gene ends were 2 bases for V and 0 bases for J; bases not matched to a gene: 3. The clonotype originates from an adult with an advanced solid tumor such as melanoma, head and neck, liver or kidney cancer. Material: CD4+ or CD8+ T cells sorted from blood, obtained in a trial of the OX40 agonist ivuxolimab. The V and J genes are TRBV4-3 and TRBJ2-5; 7 positions agree with TRBD1. The CDR3 reads CASSQSGTDQETQYF. The CDR3 bases are TGCGCCAGCAGCCAATCCGGGACAGACCAAGAGACCCAGTACTTC.